This T cell receptor (beta chain) was sequenced for a study of blood T cells in healthy people across ages. Then a second PCR, running roughly 7 to 11 cycles, was carried out with a sample-barcoded 5' primer and a J-beta primer mix. Using its own MiXCR run on the 5' RACE reads, TCRdb lists one record per CDR3 protein. The sample has 1.5 million to 2 million distinct CDR3 sequences, just under 50% seen once. Study-level findings and limits: A greater number of naive CD4+ cells and higher diversity distinguished long-lived donors from aged donors.

A single count supports this clonotype. Its matching antigen is unknown. The CDR3 is made up of 15 amino acids. The V gene end was trimmed by 6 bases and the J gene end by 5 bases; junction bases not matched to a gene: 10. Germline values: CDR1 MNHEY, CDR2 SMNVEV (reference sequence). The sequence was collected from a woman between 40 and 55 years old in good health. Sequencing was performed on blood. The chain has TRBV27 and TRBJ1-5; 7 bases line up with TRBD1. The CDR3 bases are TGTGCCAGCAGACCATCACAGGGGCCCTATCAGCCCCAGCATTTT. Residues: CASRPSQGPYQPQHF.